The 21 T cell receptor beta chains presented below share a single source sample, sequenced in a study of molecular identifiers for immune sequencing clone quantification. TCRdb redid the calling of the PCR reads with MiXCR, one entry per CDR3 protein. The sample contains approximately 630,000 distinct CDR3 sequences, around 25% of which appear only once. Sequenced: naive CD8+ T cells from blood, with Jurkat cell RNA spiked in. The subset denotes: FACS-sorted CD8+CD4-CCR7+CD45RA+ naive T cells. The receptor source for this set is a human donor in good health. Some libraries in this study had Jurkat cell RNA spiked in.

This clonotype was observed a few times. The CDR3 coding sequence is TGTGCCAGCAGTGAAAATGGTCGGAGGGATACGCAGTATTTT. Its translation: CASSENGRRDTQYF. The gene calls are TRBV25-1 and TRBJ2-3; perhaps TRBD2 as D (5 bases). CDR3 size: 14 residues. The V gene lost 2 bases and the J gene lost 6 bases, with 12 bases spanning the gap. CDR1 is MGHDK, CDR2 SYGVNS, per germline.

The chain uses TRBV7-8 and TRBJ2-1, with 10 bases fitting TRBD1. With 4 bases clipped from V and 3 bases from J, the junction kept 3 bases outside the gene matches. The germline V gene has CDR1 SGHVS and CDR2 FQNEAQ. The CDR3 loop spans 15 amino acids. This CDR3 is CASSYDRGLYNEQFF. The CDR3 nucleotides are TGTGCCAGCAGCTACGACAGGGGGCTCTACAATGAGCAGTTCTTC.

There are a few counts of this clonotype. The V and J genes are TRBV2 and TRBJ1-5; D may be TRBD1 (5 bases). V lost 3 bases, J lost 6 bases, and 6 bases lay in between. CDR3 size: 12 residues. The germline gives CDR1 SNHLY, CDR2 FYNNEI. CDR3 region: CASSEGGQPQHF. CDR3 in DNA: TGTGCCAGCAGTGAGGGGGGTCAGCCCCAGCATTTT.

The chain is built from TRBV20-1 and TRBJ2-2, with D perhaps TRBD1 or TRBD2 (5 bases each). Germline CDR1 is DFQATT and CDR2 is SNEGSKA (reference sequence). Trimming cost V 0 bases and J 4 bases, with 12 bases left between them. The CDR3 spans 15 residues. The CDR3 loop is CSARDRGGSTGELFF. CDR3 nucleotides: TGCAGTGCTAGAGATCGGGGCGGTTCCACCGGGGAGCTGTTTTTT.

Concerning this clonotype: A much larger clone differs by one base, so this may be a read error. The chain links TRBV12-3 or TRBV12-4 to TRBJ1-1; a weak D match, TRBD1 (5 bases). The CDR3 contains 16 residues. The chain's CDR3 is CASSSSGPILNTKAFF. DNA for the CDR3: TGTGCCAGCAGTTCGTCGGGGCCGATCCTAAACACTAAAGCTTTCTTT.

On this clonotype itself: A much larger clone lies a single base off, so this may be a read error. The chain combines TRBV7-3 with TRBJ1-1; D remains ambiguous. V dropped 5 bases and J dropped 6 bases, with 28 bases sitting between them. The CDR3 length is 18 residues. Per the germline V gene, CDR1 is SGHTA and CDR2 is FQGTGA. The CDR3 region has the DNA TGTGCCAGCAGCCCAGACCCTTTCGTGGGTCGCTCAGATGCTGAAGCTTTCTTT. As protein: CASSPDPFVGRSDAEAFF.

The V gene is TRBV27, the J gene TRBJ2-7; D unresolved. V was cut by 6 bases and J by 2 bases, with 17 bases left in between. CDR3 length equals 15 residues. From germline, CDR1 is MNHEY and CDR2 SMNVEV (reference sequence). The CDR3 reads CASSQAIRVPYEQYF. For the CDR3, the DNA is TGTGCCAGCAGCCAAGCCATTCGGGTTCCCTACGAGCAGTACTTC.

The genes are TRBV19 and TRBJ2-1; D unresolved. Germline V gene data show CDR1 as LNHDA and CDR2 as SQIVND (reference sequence). Trimming left V 3 bases short and J 0 bases short, with 12 bases between. This CDR3 contains 16 residues. CDR3 in amino acids: CASSIAAESSYNEQFF. CDR3 nucleotide sequence: TGTGCCAGTAGTATTGCTGCGGAGAGCTCCTACAATGAGCAGTTCTTC. Full variable domain (remainder filled in from reference TRBV19 and TRBJ2-1): DGGITQSPKYLFRKEGQNVTLSCEQNLNHDAMYWYRQDPGQGLRLIYYSQIVNDFQKGDIAEGYSVSREKKESFPLTVTSAQKNPTAFYLCASSIAAESSYNEQFFGPGTRLTVL.

This chain joins TRBV20-1 and TRBJ1-2, with 7 bases aligning to TRBD1. V lost 3 bases and J lost 2; bases outside the gene matches: 3. This CDR3 contains 13 residues. Germline CDR1 and CDR2: DFQATT and SNEGSKA (reference sequence). The CDR3 bases are TGCAGTGCTAGGAACAGGGGCAACTATGGCTACACCTTC. It translates to CSARNRGNYGYTF.

This clonotype was seen more than once but under ten times. The chain has TRBV4-3 and TRBJ1-6; 7 nucleotides agree with TRBD1. This CDR3 has 15 residues. Losses at the gene ends were 0 bases for V and 15 bases for J; bases not matched to a gene: 11. Germline lookup yields CDR1 LGHNA and CDR2 YSLEER. CDR3 amino acids: CASSQDFETGSYLHF. Here the CDR3 DNA reads TGCGCCAGCAGCCAAGATTTTGAGACAGGGAGTTACCTCCACTTT.

This clonotype was seen at least ten times. This chain connects TRBV6-5 to TRBJ1-2; perhaps TRBD1 as D (5 bases). Germline values: CDR1 MNHEY, CDR2 SVGAGI. V dropped 6 bases and J dropped 4 bases, with 15 bases sitting between them. The length of the CDR3 is 14 residues. The CDR3: CASSRDSSSYGYTF. The CDR3 bases are TGTGCCAGCAGCCGAGACAGTTCGTCCTATGGCTACACCTTC.

The V call is TRBV5-8, the J call TRBJ2-3; the match to TRBD2 covers 12 bases. Germline loops: CDR1 SGHTS, CDR2 YDEGEE. The CDR3 consists of 22 residues. V shed 4 bases and J 3 bases; nucleotides not matched to a gene: 24. The CDR3 loop reads CASSPSIGQSGTSGRETDTQYF. CDR3 nucleotide sequence: TGTGCCAGCAGCCCCTCGATAGGCCAATCCGGGACTAGCGGGCGTGAAACAGATACGCAGTATTTT.

V and J are TRBV3-1 and TRBJ1-2, with D perhaps TRBD1 (5 bases). V was cut by 4 bases and J by 4 bases, with 19 bases left in between. Germline values: CDR1 LGHDT, CDR2 YNNKEL (reference sequence). This CDR3 spans 16 amino acids. The CDR3 reads CASSRDLTGPVYGYTF. The CDR3 region has the DNA TGTGCCAGCAGCCGAGATTTGACGGGGCCTGTCTATGGCTACACCTTC.

The chain combines TRBV12-3 or TRBV12-4 with TRBJ2-5, with 7 nucleotides matching TRBD1. After removal of 6 bases from V and 4 bases from J, the junction contained 8 bases not matched to a gene. The CDR3 has 14 amino acids. This CDR3 is CASRPETGRETQYF. The CDR3 nucleotides are TGTGCCAGCAGGCCAGAGACAGGGAGAGAGACCCAGTACTTC.

Regarding this clonotype: In this CDR3 the conserved last residue, phenylalanine or tryptophan, is missing, so a read error is likely. This rearrangement joins TRBV5-6 to TRBJ1-5; a weak D match, TRBD1 (6 bases). Germline V gene data show CDR1 as SGHDT and CDR2 as YYEEEE. The CDR3 totals 14 residues. Deletions cut 2 bases from V and 5 bases from J, with 11 bases between. As DNA, the CDR3 is TGTGCCAGCAGCTTAACAGGGAGGGATCAGCCCCAGCATCTT. It is translated as CASSLTGRDQPQHL.

This clonotype showed up many times. The chain links TRBV7-9 to TRBJ2-4, with D perhaps being TRBD1 or TRBD2 (6 bases each). The CDR3 loop spans 12 amino acids. Trimming removed 5 bases from V and 15 bases from J, with 17 bases in between. Per germline, CDR1 SEHNR and CDR2 FQNEAQ (reference sequence). DNA for the CDR3: TGTGCCAGCAGCGCAGGGGCGGGGACTCTGTACTTC. Residues: CASSAGAGTLYF.

Many counts were recorded for this clonotype. The chain uses TRBV4-1 and TRBJ1-2; 9 bases align to TRBD1. Per the germline V gene, CDR1 is MGHRA and CDR2 is YSYEKL. J gave up 5 bases and V 3 bases, and 13 bases lay outside the gene matches. CDR3 length: 17 residues. The CDR3 is CASSHVPGQGSEYGYTF. The CDR3 nucleotides read TGCGCCAGCAGCCACGTCCCGGGACAGGGAAGCGAGTATGGCTACACCTTC.

The CDR3 DNA reads as TGTGCCAGTAGTTCGAGGACAGGGGGAACTTTCTACGAGCAGTACTTC. Translating it yields CASSSRTGGTFYEQYF. The chain recombines TRBV19 with TRBJ2-7; 10 nucleotides align to TRBD1. Germline-derived CDR1 and CDR2 are LNHDA and SQIVND (reference sequence). The V and J ends lost 5 bases and 3 bases, in that order; junction bases with no gene match: 10. The CDR3 spans 16 residues.

V gene TRBV13 combines with J gene TRBJ1-4; D may be TRBD1 (6 bases). The germline CDR1 and CDR2 sequences are PRHDT and FYEKMQ (reference sequence). Trimming took off 5 bases at V and 6 bases at J, with 13 bases between the two ends. The CDR3 runs 14 residues. CDR3 in DNA: TGTGCCAGCAGCCCAAGACAGGTAGATGAAAAACTGTTTTTT. Amino acids: CASSPRQVDEKLFF.

This clonotype was recorded at least ten times. The chain recombines TRBV27 with TRBJ2-6; D not resolved. Germline loops: CDR1 MNHEY, CDR2 SMNVEV (reference sequence). This CDR3 spans 15 amino acids. The V end was cut by 4 bases, the J end by 0 bases, with 7 bases between. This CDR3 is CASSWVGSGANVLTF. CDR3 bases: TGTGCCAGCAGTTGGGTCGGCTCTGGGGCCAACGTCCTGACTTTC.

The CDR3 DNA sequence: TGTGCCAGCAGCTCTGACAGGGAGTATAATTCACCCCTCCACTTT. Its protein product is CASSSDREYNSPLHF. This chain joins TRBV7-9 and TRBJ1-6, with 7 bases lining up with TRBD1. The CDR3 totals 15 residues. Germline V gene sequence: CDR1 SEHNR, CDR2 FQNEAQ (reference sequence). The junction had 4 bases not matched to a gene; V was cut back by 4 bases and J by 4 bases.